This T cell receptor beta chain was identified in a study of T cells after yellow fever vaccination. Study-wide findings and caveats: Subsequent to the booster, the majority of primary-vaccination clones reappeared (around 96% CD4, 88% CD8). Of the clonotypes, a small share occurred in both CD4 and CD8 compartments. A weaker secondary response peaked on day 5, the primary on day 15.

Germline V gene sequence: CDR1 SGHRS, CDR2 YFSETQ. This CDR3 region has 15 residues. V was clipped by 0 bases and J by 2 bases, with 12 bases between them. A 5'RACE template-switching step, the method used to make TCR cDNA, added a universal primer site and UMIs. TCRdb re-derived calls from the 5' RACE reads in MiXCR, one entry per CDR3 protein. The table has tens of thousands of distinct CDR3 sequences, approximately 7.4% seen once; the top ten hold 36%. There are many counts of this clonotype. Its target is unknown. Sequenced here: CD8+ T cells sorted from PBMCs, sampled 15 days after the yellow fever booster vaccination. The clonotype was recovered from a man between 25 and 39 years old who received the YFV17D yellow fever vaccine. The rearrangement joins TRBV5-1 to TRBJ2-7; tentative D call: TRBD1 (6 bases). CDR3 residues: CASSLADAGAYEQYF. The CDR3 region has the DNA TGCGCCAGCAGCTTGGCCGACGCAGGGGCCTACGAGCAGTACTTC.